These 14 T cell receptor beta chains share one sample of origin, sequenced in a study of graft-versus-host responses after intestinal transplantation. Antigens for these TCRs are unknown. Some clones are missing from TCRdb's copy, which holds only in-frame ones; the method was immunoSEQ multiplex PCR. The sample shows tens of thousands of clones, roughly 87% of them seen only once. The specimen was unstimulated CD8+ T cells sorted from spleen or lymph node cells, collected before intestinal transplant. The receptors come from a human donor who received an intestinal transplant.

This chain joins TRBV27 and TRBJ1-6, with 7 nucleotides matching TRBD1. V was clipped by 5 bases and J by 0 bases; unmatched bases: 10. This CDR3 is built from 18 residues. Germline CDR1 is MNHEY and CDR2 is SMNVEV (reference sequence). The CDR3 reads CASSREGTASSYNSPLHF. CDR3 nucleotide sequence: TGTGCCAGCAGTAGAGAAGGGACAGCAAGCTCCTATAATTCACCCCTCCACTTT.

The chain couples TRBV9 to TRBJ1-1; D not resolved. This CDR3 has 14 amino acids. Germline lookup yields CDR1 SGDLS and CDR2 YYNGEE. V shed 0 bases and J shed 2 bases, with 8 bases lying between them. CDR3: CASSVDGVNTEAFF. The CDR3 nucleotides are TGTGCCAGCAGCGTAGACGGGGTTAACACTGAAGCTTTCTTT.

V usage is TRBV2 and J usage is TRBJ2-2; 9 nucleotides align to TRBD1. This CDR3 has 15 residues. CDR1 is SNHLY, CDR2 FYNNEI, per germline. V lost 10 bases and J lost 5; bases outside the gene matches: 11. CDR3 sequence reads: CAIHRGRRDTGELFF. The CDR3 DNA reads TGTGCCATCCACAGGGGGCGAAGGGATACCGGGGAGCTGTTTTTT.

The chain carries TRBV2 and TRBJ1-1; 9 bases align to TRBD1. Per germline, CDR1 SNHLY and CDR2 FYNNEI. Trimming removed 9 bases from V and 5 bases from J; junction bases left unmatched: 22. The CDR3 totals 18 residues. Written as DNA, the CDR3 is TGTGCCAGTGGGGACAGGTCGACAGGGGGGTTATTGAGTACTGAAGCTTTCTTT. It is translated as CASGDRSTGGLLSTEAFF.

The rearrangement uses TRBV6-5 and TRBJ2-1; D is possibly TRBD2 (6 bases). The germline V gene encodes CDR1 MNHEY and CDR2 SVGAGI. With 2 bases removed from V and 5 bases from J, the gap between germline ends came to 10 bases. This CDR3 is built from 14 residues. The CDR3 DNA sequence: TGTGCCAGCAGTTACGTGTCGGGAGACAATGAGCAGTTCTTC. Its translation: CASSYVSGDNEQFF.

The chain joins TRBV28 to TRBJ1-2; D is unclear. Germline assignment: CDR1 MDHEN and CDR2 SYDVKM. This CDR3 region has 11 residues. V was pared by 4 bases and J by 6 bases, with 6 bases between. The CDR3: CASSSPHGYTF. CDR3 DNA sequence: TGTGCCAGCAGTTCCCCCCATGGCTACACCTTC.

The chain links TRBV5-4 to TRBJ2-2; 12 positions agree with TRBD2. The CDR3 runs 16 residues. With V trimmed by 4 bases and J by 8 bases, 9 bases remained unmatched. Germline CDR1 and CDR2: SGHNT and YYREEE (reference sequence). CDR3 sequence: CASSPTSGGLPGELFF. The CDR3 DNA reads as TGTGCCAGCAGCCCCACTAGCGGGGGGTTACCGGGGGAGCTGTTTTTT.

The chain links TRBV19 to TRBJ2-2; D unresolved. In germline, CDR1 is LNHDA, CDR2 SQIVND (reference sequence). With 3 bases removed from V and 7 bases from J, the gap between germline ends came to 9 bases. This CDR3 spans 13 amino acids. CDR3 in DNA: TGTGCCAGTAGTATGTCTGGAATCGGGGAGCTGTTTTTT. Encoded protein: CASSMSGIGELFF.

The table lists this clone with a count of one. V and J are TRBV27 and TRBJ2-1; 11 positions match TRBD2. The CDR3 sequence is 16 residues long. The V and J ends lost 3 bases and 0 bases, in that order; junction bases with no gene match: 1. CDR1 and CDR2 from the germline V gene are MNHEY and SMNVEV (reference sequence). The CDR3 reads CASSFGTSGSYNEQFF. The CDR3 region has the DNA TGTGCCAGCAGTTTTGGGACTAGCGGCTCCTACAATGAGCAGTTCTTC.

This clone is a singleton in its sample. J is TRBJ2-7 and V is TRBV28, with 8 bases lining up with TRBD1. CDR3 length: 15 residues. CDR1 and CDR2 from the germline V gene are MDHEN and SYDVKM. J gave up 2 bases and V 6 bases, and 9 bases lay outside the gene matches. CDR3 protein: CASSPDRVTTYEQYF. The CDR3 bases are TGTGCCAGCAGCCCGGACAGGGTCACAACCTACGAGCAGTACTTC.

The CDR3 spells CASSDDSSYNEQFF. The CDR3 DNA reads as TGTGCCAGCAGTGACGACTCTTCCTACAATGAGCAGTTCTTC. The chain employs TRBV2 and TRBJ2-1; D call uncertain. V gave up 3 bases and J gave up 1 base, with 7 bases separating them. This CDR3 is 14 amino acids long. Germline assignment: CDR1 SNHLY and CDR2 FYNNEI.

This clone was picked up a small number of times. The chain carries TRBV6-1 and TRBJ2-1; 9 bases are a match to TRBD2. CDR1 and CDR2 from the germline V gene are MNHNS and SASEGT. Unmatched junction bases numbered 4, after V lost 0 bases and J lost 7 bases. The CDR3 totals 15 residues. CDR3 nucleotides: TGTGCCAGCAGTGAAGCTGCGGGGGGGCCGAATGAGCAGTTCTTC. Its translation is CASSEAAGGPNEQFF.

V gene TRBV6-5 combines with J gene TRBJ2-1; D uncertain. This CDR3 spans 14 amino acids. The germline V gene encodes CDR1 MNHEY and CDR2 SVGAGI. V shed 0 bases and J shed 7 bases, with 10 bases lying between them. CDR3 bases: TGTGCCAGCAGTTACTCGGACGGATTGAATGAGCAGTTCTTC. Its protein product is CASSYSDGLNEQFF.

This sequence joins TRBV7-8 and TRBJ2-5; tentative D call: TRBD1 (5 bases). The CDR3 is made up of 16 amino acids. The V and J ends lost 5 bases and 5 bases respectively, with 21 bases between them. From germline, CDR1 is SGHVS and CDR2 FQNEAQ. The DNA of the CDR3 is TGTGCCAGCAGCAACTCAGCCCCAGGGCCCGGGGAGACCCAGTACTTC. Protein product: CASSNSAPGPGETQYF.